The 11 T cell receptor beta chains below come from one sample, sequenced in a study of control samples from healthy donors and cancer patients. Libraries were prepared by immunoSEQ multiplex PCR; TCRdb keeps only in-frame clonotypes and omits some of them. The sample records around 90,000 clones, 70% to 90% being singletons. Sequencing was performed on blood. The receptors were sampled from a woman aged 40 to 50 in good health.

V is TRBV18 and J is TRBJ1-1; TRBD1 might be the D (5 bases). This CDR3 has 13 residues. Germline V CDR1 and CDR2: KGHSH, LQKENI. With 4 bases removed from V and 10 bases from J, the gap between germline ends came to 16 bases. The CDR3 coding sequence is TGTGCCAGCTCACGGTCGGGGGAGGAGGCAGCTTTCTTT. Translated: CASSRSGEEAAFF. Supplemented by reference TRBV18 and TRBJ1-1, the full variable domain reads NAGVMQNPRHLVRRRGQEARLRCSPMKGHSHVYWYRQLPEEGLKFMVYLQKENIIDESGMPKERFSAEFPKEGPSILRIQQVVRGDSAAYFCASSRSGEEAAFFGQGTRLTVV.

V is TRBV6-6 and J is TRBJ1-2; D not certain. From germline, CDR1 is MNHNY and CDR2 SVGAGI (reference sequence). Trimming pared 5 bases from V and 4 bases from J, leaving 8 bases between. This CDR3 contains 12 residues. The DNA for the CDR3 is TGTGCCAGCAGTCCGAGAGGCTATGGCTACACCTTC. It translates to CASSPRGYGYTF.

The J gene is TRBJ1-6, the V gene TRBV19; no firm D call. Germline V gene data show CDR1 as LNHDA and CDR2 as SQIVND (reference sequence). The V gene lost 1 base and the J gene lost 10 bases, with 8 bases spanning the gap. This CDR3 is 13 amino acids long. The CDR3 DNA sequence: TGTGCCAGTAGTATAGTAGGCGGGTCACCCCTCCACTTT. Translation: CASSIVGGSPLHF.

This sequence joins TRBV13 and TRBJ2-7, with a possible D match to TRBD1 (6 bases). Per germline, CDR1 PRHDT and CDR2 FYEKMQ (reference sequence). The CDR3 extends over 13 amino acids. The V gene lost 5 bases and the J gene lost 0 bases, with 8 bases spanning the gap. The CDR3: CASSHRVSYEQYF. The CDR3 region has the DNA TGTGCCAGCAGCCACAGGGTCTCCTACGAGCAGTACTTC.

The chain combines TRBV15 with TRBJ2-1; TRBD1 or TRBD2 may be the D gene (5 bases each). This CDR3 spans 17 amino acids. V was trimmed by 2 bases and J by 0 bases, leaving 14 bases between them. Germline CDR1 and CDR2: LNHNV and YYDKDF (reference sequence). The CDR3 bases are TGTGCCACCAGCAGAAGGGACGGGGTTAGCTCCTACAATGAGCAGTTCTTC. Protein sequence: CATSRRDGVSSYNEQFF.

J is TRBJ1-6 and V is TRBV9, with D perhaps TRBD1 (6 bases). V lost 4 bases, J lost 11 bases, and 19 bases lay in between. The CDR3 runs to 15 residues. Germline V lookup: CDR1 SGDLS, CDR2 YYNGEE. CDR3 region: CASSPTGSRTAPLHF. The CDR3 bases are TGTGCCAGCAGCCCGACAGGATCCCGCACTGCACCCCTCCACTTT.

The chain combines TRBV9 with TRBJ2-1, with D perhaps matching TRBD1 or TRBD2 (7 bases each). V was cut by 3 bases and J by 7 bases, with 20 bases left in between. CDR1 is SGDLS, CDR2 YYNGEE, per germline. This CDR3 spans 16 amino acids. CDR3 in amino acids: CASSGGGGGGRNEQFF. Written as DNA, the CDR3 is TGTGCCAGCAGCGGAGGAGGGGGCGGGGGCCGGAATGAGCAGTTCTTC.

The V gene is TRBV5-1, the J gene TRBJ1-5; possible D gene TRBD1, 5 bases. Germline values: CDR1 SGHRS, CDR2 YFSETQ. CDR3 size: 15 residues. V lost 5 bases to trimming and J lost 2 bases, with 14 bases between them. The CDR3 loop is CASSPWGDGNQPQHF. The CDR3 DNA reads as TGCGCCAGCAGTCCTTGGGGGGACGGCAATCAGCCCCAGCATTTT.

The chain carries TRBV19 and TRBJ1-5; tentatively, D is TRBD1 (5 bases). The CDR3 covers 16 residues. Germline loops: CDR1 LNHDA, CDR2 SQIVND (reference sequence). V lost 4 bases and J lost 5, with 18 bases in between. The CDR3 sequence is CASSRPAGLMDQPQHF. The DNA of the CDR3 is TGTGCCAGTAGTAGGCCAGCAGGGTTGATGGATCAGCCCCAGCATTTT.

The chain employs TRBV30 and TRBJ1-5; no firm D call. Germline loops: CDR1 GTSNPN, CDR2 SVGIG (reference sequence). The CDR3 has 13 residues. V was pared by 1 base and J by 7 bases, with 11 bases between. CDR3 protein: CAWSAWVGQPQHF. The CDR3 DNA reads as TGTGCCTGGAGTGCCTGGGTGGGCCAGCCCCAGCATTTT.

CDR3 residues: CAAAPPPTFF. In DNA, the CDR3 is TGTGCAGCAGCCCCACCGCCTACTTTCTTT. The chain joins TRBV3-1 (or the pseudogene TRBV3-2) to TRBJ1-1; D is undetermined. CDR3 length equals 10 residues. The V gene's germline CDR1 is LGHDT and CDR2 YNNKEL (reference sequence).